One and the same sample provided the 19 T cell receptor beta chains below, sequenced in a study of low-dose radiotherapy and immunotherapy resistance in tumors. Primers targeting TRAV and TRBV primed first-strand cDNA, covering alpha and beta chains. The TCRs were subjected to amplification over roughly 20 PCR cycles employing a constant-region primer in conjunction with a V-primer adapter. TCRdb itself ran the reads through MiXCR, one entry per CDR3 protein. Of about 82,000 distinct CDR3 sequences listed, over 15% are singletons. The time point: before trial treatment. The sequences come from PBMCs, collected before treatment. The receptors were sampled from a male donor with prostate cancer.

This clonotype was observed many times. The chain links TRBV18 to TRBJ1-6; D remains ambiguous. The CDR3 runs 18 residues. From germline, CDR1 is KGHSH and CDR2 LQKENI. Trimming cost V 6 bases and J 7 bases, with 25 bases left between them. CDR3 in DNA: TGTGCCAGCTCCATCCGAGGATCCCAGCCCACTCTAAATTCACCCCTCCACTTT. Amino acid sequence: CASSIRGSQPTLNSPLHF.

The gene calls are TRBV1 and TRBJ2-1; the table gives TRBD2 as D, unverified against the DNA. TRBV1 is shown as a pseudogene. The CDR3 has 18 amino acids. This CDR3 reads CASSQAGTSGGAYNEQFF. The DNA of the CDR3 is TGCGCCAGCAGCCAGGCCGGGACTAGCGGGGGGGCATACAATGAGCAGTTCTTC.

V usage is TRBV20-1 and J usage is TRBJ2-5; D perhaps matches TRBD2 (5 bases). CDR1 is DFQATT and CDR2 is SNEGSKA in the germline V gene (reference sequence). Trimming stripped 1 base from V and 1 base from J, with 10 bases between. CDR3 size: 14 residues. The CDR3 reads CSARVSSGQETQYF. CDR3 DNA: TGCAGTGCTAGAGTGTCCAGCGGCCAAGAGACCCAGTACTTC.

Ten or more counts support this clonotype. The chain recombines TRBV14 with TRBJ2-1, with a possible D match to TRBD2 (6 bases). The CDR3 is made up of 16 amino acids. The V and J ends lost 3 bases and 7 bases respectively, with 19 bases between them. CDR1 and CDR2 (germline): SGHDN, FVKESK. Written as DNA, the CDR3 is TGTGCCAGCAGCCAGATGGTGGGGGGTAGTAGGAATGAGCAGTTCTTC. This gives the protein CASSQMVGGSRNEQFF.

This clonotype was observed a handful of times. The genes are TRBV3-1 and TRBJ2-7; D is possibly TRBD2 (6 bases). The CDR3 runs 13 residues. Germline V gene sequence: CDR1 LGHDT, CDR2 YNNKEL (reference sequence). V lost 4 bases to trimming and J lost 9 bases, with 16 bases between them. CDR3 in amino acids: CASSRRSGTWQYF. The CDR3 bases are TGTGCCAGCAGCCGTCGATCCGGGACTTGGCAGTACTTC.

In its sample, this clonotype was seen many times. The rearrangement joins TRBV29-1 to TRBJ1-2; 7 bases line up with TRBD1. The CDR3 contains 12 residues. Germline V CDR1 and CDR2: SQVTM, ANQGSEA. V dropped 1 base and J dropped 5; count of bases not matched to a gene: 1. The CDR3 sequence is CSVEGQGYGYTF. The CDR3 DNA sequence: TGCAGCGTTGAAGGACAGGGTTATGGCTACACCTTC.

This clonotype has ten or more counts. V and J are TRBV5-1 and TRBJ2-7; 8 bases match TRBD1. Germline V gene data show CDR1 as SGHRS and CDR2 as YFSETQ. The trim removed 4 bases at V and 7 bases at J, leaving 7 bases unmatched. This CDR3 spans 13 amino acids. This chain's CDR3 is CASSDQGAGEQYF. CDR3 coding DNA: TGCGCCAGCAGCGACCAGGGGGCTGGAGAGCAGTACTTC.

This clonotype occurred many times. The V and J genes are TRBV5-4 and TRBJ2-7, with 10 bases identical to TRBD2. The length of the CDR3 is 16 residues. With V trimmed by 4 bases and J by 1 base, 8 bases remained unmatched. The V gene's germline CDR1 is SGHNT and CDR2 YYREEE (reference sequence). CDR3 bases: TGTGCCAGCAGCGTGATCCTAGCGGGAGCATCCTACGAGCAGTACTTC. This gives the protein CASSVILAGASYEQYF.

On this clonotype itself: A far larger clone differs by one base, so this is likely a read error. The V and J genes are TRBV6-8 and TRBJ2-1; a possible D gene is TRBD2 (6 bases). V was shortened by 7 bases and J by 0 bases, with 13 bases between the two germline ends. Germline V CDR1 and CDR2: MNHGY, SAAAGT. CDR3 size: 15 residues. The CDR3 nucleotides are TGTGCCAGCACTCCAGGCGGGATCTCCTACAATGAGCAGTTCTTC. This encodes CASTPGGISYNEQFF.

The chain recombines TRBV7-9 with TRBJ2-3, with D possibly matching TRBD2 (6 bases). The CDR3 has 17 amino acids. CDR1 is SEHNR, CDR2 FQNEAQ, per germline (reference sequence). Trimming took 5 bases from V and 1 from J, leaving 19 bases between them. CDR3 bases: TGTGCCAGCAGCCCCGATTGGCTAGCTAGCGGCACAGATACGCAGTATTTT. This codes for CASSPDWLASGTDTQYF.

At least ten counts were recorded for this clonotype. The chain joins TRBV19 to TRBJ2-1; 9 nucleotides align to TRBD2. Germline V gives CDR1 LNHDA, CDR2 SQIVND (reference sequence). This CDR3 has 15 residues. The V and J ends lost 3 bases and 6 bases, in that order; junction bases with no gene match: 6. CDR3 protein: CASSIGGRERNEQFF. In nucleotides, the CDR3 is TGTGCCAGTAGTATTGGCGGGAGGGAACGCAATGAGCAGTTCTTC.

This clonotype has a count of ten or more. The gene calls are TRBV11-2 and TRBJ1-6; no clear D. The CDR3 contains 13 residues. CDR1 and CDR2 from the germline V gene are SGHAT and FQNNGV. Trimming stripped 3 bases from V and 7 bases from J, with 7 bases between. CDR3 loop: CASSFGENSPLHF. DNA of the CDR3: TGTGCCAGCAGCTTCGGGGAAAATTCACCCCTCCACTTT. Filled out from reference TRBV11-2 and TRBJ1-6, the complete variable domain reads EAGVAQSPRYKIIEKRQSVAFWCNPISGHATLYWYQQILGQGPKLLIQFQNNGVVDDSQLPKDRFSAERLKGVDSTLKIQPAKLEDSAVYLCASSFGENSPLHFGNGTRLTVT.

This clonotype was seen only a few times. This likely came from a read error, as a far larger clone is one base away. The chain joins TRBV5-6 to TRBJ2-7; 10 bases align to TRBD2. This CDR3 contains 15 residues. Germline V gene lookup returns CDR1 SGHDT and CDR2 YYEEEE. Losses at the gene ends were 2 bases for V and 7 bases for J; bases not matched to a gene: 9. CDR3 bases: TGTGCCAGCAGCTTATTAGCGGGAGGTTCCATTGAGCAGTACTTC. Its translation: CASSLLAGGSIEQYF.

Ten or more counts support this clonotype. The chain employs TRBV30 and TRBJ2-1; D is possibly TRBD1 or TRBD2 (5 bases each). Germline CDR1 is GTSNPN and CDR2 is SVGIG (reference sequence). Deletions cut 2 bases from V and 0 bases from J, with 23 bases between. This CDR3 comprises 19 residues. This CDR3 reads CAWSSGTQTRTSSYNEQFF. The CDR3 nucleotides read TGTGCCTGGAGTAGTGGGACCCAGACCCGTACCAGCTCCTACAATGAGCAGTTCTTC.

About this clonotype: A far larger clone is one nucleotide away, so this likely arose from a read error. The chain uses TRBV9 and TRBJ2-1; the D is unclear. The CDR3 length is 11 residues. V was shortened by 0 bases and J by 13 bases, with 8 bases between the two germline ends. CDR1 and CDR2 (germline): SGDLS, YYNGEE. The CDR3 sequence is CASSVGETQFF. The CDR3 DNA is TGTGCCAGCAGCGTAGGTGAGACCCAGTTCTTC.

This clonotype has at least ten counts. The chain joins TRBV3-1 to TRBJ2-1, with D possibly being TRBD2 (6 bases). Germline V CDR1 and CDR2: LGHDT, YNNKEL (reference sequence). This CDR3 has 14 amino acids. Trimming cost V 1 base and J 6 bases, with 10 bases left between them. This CDR3 reads CASSQAGEANEQFF. CDR3 DNA sequence: TGTGCCAGCAGCCAAGCCGGGGAGGCCAATGAGCAGTTCTTC.

By share, this clonotype ranks as medium-sized. V usage is TRBV14 and J usage is TRBJ2-3; D not resolved. The ends were cut back, 1 base at V and 7 bases at J, with 6 bases in the middle. Germline V gene sequence: CDR1 SGHDN, CDR2 FVKESK. This CDR3 is 12 amino acids long. The CDR3 spells CASSQGAYTQYF. The CDR3 DNA follows: TGTGCCAGCAGCCAAGGGGCTTATACGCAGTATTTT.

The chain employs TRBV29-1 and TRBJ2-1; TRBD2 aligns across 9 bases. Germline assignment: CDR1 SQVTM and CDR2 ANQGSEA. The ends lost 7 bases at V and 4 bases at J; junction bases unmatched: 5. This CDR3 has 13 amino acids. CDR3 loop: CSGGTSQYNEQFF. CDR3 nucleotide sequence: TGCAGCGGAGGGACTAGCCAATACAATGAGCAGTTCTTC.

This clonotype appeared a few times. This sequence joins TRBV24-1 and TRBJ2-3; maybe TRBD1 (6 bases). The germline gives CDR1 KGHDR, CDR2 SFDVKD. This CDR3 comprises 19 residues. V lost 4 bases to trimming and J lost 3 bases, with 25 bases between them. The CDR3 is CATSDRGTKVIAWTDTQYF. CDR3 nucleotide sequence: TGTGCCACCAGTGACCGAGGGACAAAAGTCATCGCCTGGACAGATACGCAGTATTTT.